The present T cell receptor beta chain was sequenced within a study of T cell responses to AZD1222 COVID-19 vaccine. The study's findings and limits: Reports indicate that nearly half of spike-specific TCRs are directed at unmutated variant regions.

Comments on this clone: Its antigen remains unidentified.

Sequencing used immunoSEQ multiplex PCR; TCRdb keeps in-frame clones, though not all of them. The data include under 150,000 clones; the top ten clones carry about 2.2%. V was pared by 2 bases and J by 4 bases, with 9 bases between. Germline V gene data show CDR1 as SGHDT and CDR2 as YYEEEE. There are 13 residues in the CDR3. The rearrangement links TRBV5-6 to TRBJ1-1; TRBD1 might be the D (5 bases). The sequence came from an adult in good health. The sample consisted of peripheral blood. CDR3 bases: TGTGCCAGCAGCTTCGGGACTGGCACTGAAGCTTTCTTT. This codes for CASSFGTGTEAFF.